The present T cell receptor (beta chain) was sequenced within a study of cytomegalovirus exposure and HLA in healthy donors. Study outcomes and limitations: The study listed 150 to 200 cytomegalovirus-associated TCR beta chains.

A multiplex PCR was run with 60 Vbeta primers and 13 Jbeta primers. Produced via immunoSEQ multiplex PCR; TCRdb's table is partial and in-frame only. The sample records 160,000 or so clones, 81% being singletons. From germline, CDR1 is SGHTA and CDR2 FQGNSA. V shed 4 bases and J shed 11 bases, with 12 bases lying between them. The CDR3 runs to 12 residues. Details on this clone: No antigen is known for it. Other nucleotide sequences in the sample specify the same CDR3.

Healthy people donating bone marrow made up the donors. The receptor was derived from a woman younger than 35 in good health and CMV-seropositive. The V and J genes are TRBV7-2 and TRBJ1-3; no clear D gene. Sample: PBMCs. The CDR3 loop reads CASSSRRFPIYF. For the CDR3, the DNA is TGTGCCAGCAGCTCTAGGCGGTTCCCCATATATTTT.